These 13 T cell receptor beta chains were sequenced from one sample in a study of T cells of healthy individuals. TCRdb analysed the 5' RACE reads with MiXCR anew, one entry per CDR3 protein. The sample yields some 100,000 distinct CDR3 sequences, roughly a sixth seen once. All receptors come from a human donor in good health.

The chain links TRBV5-6 to TRBJ1-5; 8 bases are shared with TRBD1. V gave up 0 bases and J gave up 1 base; unmatched junction bases: 6. The CDR3 extends over 17 amino acids. Germline V gene lookup returns CDR1 SGHDT and CDR2 YYEEEE. In DNA form, the CDR3 reads TGTGCCAGCAGCTTGGGGGGCAGGGGGCGAAGCAATCAGCCCCAGCATTTT. Translating gives CASSLGGRGRSNQPQHF.

This clonotype has ten or more counts. V usage is TRBV29-1 and J usage is TRBJ2-7, with 8 bases aligning to TRBD1. Germline V CDR1 and CDR2: SQVTM, ANQGSEA. The V segment lost 1 base and the J segment 4 bases; nucleotides outside the gene matches: 12. CDR3 length: 16 residues. The CDR3 DNA follows: TGCAGCGTTGAAGTTCTTCCAGGGGGCGCGAAGTACGAGCAGTACTTC. Amino acid sequence: CSVEVLPGGAKYEQYF.

This clonotype was seen a few times. The rearrangement uses TRBV6-2 or TRBV6-3 and TRBJ1-5; 7 positions match TRBD1. There are 20 residues in the CDR3. The ends lost 6 bases at V and 3 bases at J; junction bases unmatched: 23. Germline CDR1 is MNHEY and CDR2 is SVGEGT. CDR3 sequence reads: CASSPTGDNQPQRDNQPQHF. The CDR3 DNA reads TGTGCCAGCAGCCCCACAGGGGACAATCAGCCCCAGCGGGACAATCAGCCCCAGCATTTT.

CDR3 in amino acids: CSARLAGVGEQYF. The DNA for the CDR3 is TGCAGTGCTCGTCTAGCGGGAGTCGGTGAGCAGTACTTC. The chain carries TRBV20-1 and TRBJ2-7; 10 positions agree with TRBD2. V shed 5 bases, J shed 7 bases, and the junction held 8 bases outside the gene matches. The V gene's germline CDR1 is DFQATT and CDR2 SNEGSKA (reference sequence). The CDR3 totals 13 residues.

In its sample, this clonotype was seen many times. The chain links TRBV11-1 to TRBJ2-7; D remains unclear. CDR1 is SGHAT and CDR2 is FQDESV in the germline V gene (reference sequence). With 5 bases removed from V and 3 bases from J, the gap between germline ends came to 5 bases. The CDR3 consists of 11 residues. Here the CDR3 reads CASSADYEQYF. CDR3 coding DNA: TGTGCCAGCAGCGCCGACTACGAGCAGTACTTC. Using reference TRBV11-1 and TRBJ2-7 for the parts outside the CDR3, the full variable domain is EAEVAQSPRYKITEKSQAVAFWCDPISGHATLYWYRQILGQGPELLVQFQDESVVDDSQLPKDRFSAERLKGVDSTLKIQPAELGDSAMYLCASSADYEQYFGPGTRLTVT.

This clonotype has only a few counts. V usage is TRBV10-3 and J usage is TRBJ1-5; D not resolved. The CDR3 is 16 amino acids. V was shortened by 3 bases and J by 0 bases, with 12 bases between the two germline ends. CDR1 is ENHRY, CDR2 SYGVKD, per germline. This CDR3 reads CAISDPASYSNQPQHF. The CDR3 coding sequence is TGTGCCATCAGTGATCCGGCCTCGTATAGCAATCAGCCCCAGCATTTT.

The chain is built from TRBV29-1 and TRBJ2-7; no firm D call. Germline CDR1 is SQVTM and CDR2 is ANQGSEA. V was cut by 1 base and J by 7 bases, with 11 bases left in between. CDR3 length: 12 amino acids. In DNA form, the CDR3 reads TGCAGCGTTGAAGCTTCACGGTCGGAGCAGTACTTC. It specifies CSVEASRSEQYF.

With respect to this clonotype: A read error may produce the germline difference seen at one junction end. The chain joins TRBV4-3 to TRBJ1-2, with unresolved D. The CDR3 loop spans 17 amino acids. Per germline, CDR1 LGHNA and CDR2 YSLEER. The CDR3 loop reads CASSQSRTGSSLYGYNF. Written as DNA, the CDR3 is TGCGCCAGCAGCCAATCCCGGACGGGAAGTTCCCTCTATGGCTACAACTTC.

This clonotype showed up many times. The chain carries TRBV15 and TRBJ2-7; 7 bases match TRBD2. Germline CDR1 is LNHNV and CDR2 is YYDKDF (reference sequence). The CDR3 is 13 residues long. Germline trimming cut 6 bases from V and 2 bases from J; bases unmatched to any gene: 4. The CDR3 nucleotides are TGTGCCACCAGGAGTGGGGGGGCCTACGAGCAGTACTTC. Translated, it gives CATRSGGAYEQYF. The variable domain in full, with the rest retrieved from reference TRBV15 and TRBJ2-7, is DAMVIQNPRYQVTQFGKPVTLSCSQTLNHNVMYWYQQKSSQAPKLLFHYYDKDFNNEADTPDNFQSRRPNTSFCFLDIRSPGLGDTAMYLCATRSGGAYEQYFGPGTRLTVT.

V is TRBV7-2 and J is TRBJ2-7; D ambiguous. The V and J ends lost 2 bases and 5 bases respectively, with 16 bases between them. The germline CDR1 and CDR2 sequences are SGHTA and FQGNSA. The CDR3 length is 15 residues. DNA for the CDR3: TGTGCCAGCAGCTTACATTTGTACAGTTGGGACGAGCAGTACTTC. Translated, it gives CASSLHLYSWDEQYF.

This clonotype was seen more than once but under ten times. The chain has TRBV4-3 and TRBJ1-5; D is uncertain. The germline CDR1 and CDR2 sequences are LGHNA and YSLEER. The CDR3 is 14 amino acids. Trimming took 0 bases from V and 7 from J, leaving 10 bases between them. In DNA form, the CDR3 reads TGCGCCAGCAGCCAAGATCCAGAAGTCCAGCCCCAGCATTTT. Protein product: CASSQDPEVQPQHF.

This clonotype was seen a few times. The chain carries TRBV20-1 and TRBJ2-5; TRBD2 matches 15 bases. Germline trimming cut 6 bases from V and 1 base from J; bases unmatched to any gene: 21. The germline CDR1 and CDR2 sequences are DFQATT and SNEGSKA (reference sequence). The CDR3 is 21 residues long. The CDR3 protein is CSARGSGVSGTSGGLQETQYF. CDR3 in DNA: TGCAGTGCAAGGGGATCCGGTGTCTCCGGGACTAGCGGGGGGCTCCAAGAGACCCAGTACTTC.

This clonotype appeared a few times. The CDR3 nucleotides are TGTGCCAGCAGCTTAGGACAGTGGAATGAGCAGTTCTTC. Protein: CASSLGQWNEQFF. This sequence joins TRBV7-9 and TRBJ2-1; possibly TRBD1 for D (5 bases). The ends were cut back, 1 base at V and 7 bases at J, with 8 bases in the middle. The CDR3 runs 13 residues. Germline CDR1 and CDR2: SEHNR and FQNEAQ (reference sequence).